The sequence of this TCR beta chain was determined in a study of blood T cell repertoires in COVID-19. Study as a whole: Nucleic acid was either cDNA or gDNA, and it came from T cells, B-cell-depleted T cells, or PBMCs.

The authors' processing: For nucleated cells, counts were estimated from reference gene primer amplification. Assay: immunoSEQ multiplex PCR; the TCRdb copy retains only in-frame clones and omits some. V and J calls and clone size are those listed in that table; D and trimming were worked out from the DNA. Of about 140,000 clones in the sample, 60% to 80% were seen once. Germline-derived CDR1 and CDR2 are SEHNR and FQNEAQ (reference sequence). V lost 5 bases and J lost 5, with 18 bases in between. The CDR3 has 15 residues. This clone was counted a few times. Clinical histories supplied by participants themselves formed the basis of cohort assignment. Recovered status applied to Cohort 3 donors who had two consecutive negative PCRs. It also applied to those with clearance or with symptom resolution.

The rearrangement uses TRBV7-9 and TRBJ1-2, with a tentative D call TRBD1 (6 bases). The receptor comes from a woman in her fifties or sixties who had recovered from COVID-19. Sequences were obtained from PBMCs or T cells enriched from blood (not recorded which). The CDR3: CASSTLRTANYGYTF. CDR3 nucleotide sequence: TGTGCCAGCAGCACCCTGCGGACAGCGAATTATGGCTACACCTTC.